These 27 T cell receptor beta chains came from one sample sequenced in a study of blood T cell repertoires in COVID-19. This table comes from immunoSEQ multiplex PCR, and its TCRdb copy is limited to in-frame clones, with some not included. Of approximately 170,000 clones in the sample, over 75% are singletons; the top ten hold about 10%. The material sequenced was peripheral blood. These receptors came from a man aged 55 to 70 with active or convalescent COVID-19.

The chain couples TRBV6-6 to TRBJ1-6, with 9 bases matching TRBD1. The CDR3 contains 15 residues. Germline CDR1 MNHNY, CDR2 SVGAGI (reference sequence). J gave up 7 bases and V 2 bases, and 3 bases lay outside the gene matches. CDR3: CASSYGTGNNSPLHF. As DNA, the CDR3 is TGTGCCAGCAGTTACGGGACAGGGAACAATTCACCCCTCCACTTT.

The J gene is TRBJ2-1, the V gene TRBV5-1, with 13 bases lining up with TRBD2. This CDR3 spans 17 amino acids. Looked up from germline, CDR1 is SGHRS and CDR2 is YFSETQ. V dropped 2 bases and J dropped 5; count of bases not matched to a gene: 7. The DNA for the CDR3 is TGCGCCAGCAGCTTACCCGGGACTAGCGGGACTCACAATGAGCAGTTCTTC. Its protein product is CASSLPGTSGTHNEQFF.

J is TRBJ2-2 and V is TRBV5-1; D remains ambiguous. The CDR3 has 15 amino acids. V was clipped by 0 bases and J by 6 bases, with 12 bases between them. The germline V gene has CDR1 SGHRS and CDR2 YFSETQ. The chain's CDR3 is CASSLAGRLSGELFF. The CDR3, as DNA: TGCGCCAGCAGCTTGGCGGGTCGTCTTTCCGGGGAGCTGTTTTTT.

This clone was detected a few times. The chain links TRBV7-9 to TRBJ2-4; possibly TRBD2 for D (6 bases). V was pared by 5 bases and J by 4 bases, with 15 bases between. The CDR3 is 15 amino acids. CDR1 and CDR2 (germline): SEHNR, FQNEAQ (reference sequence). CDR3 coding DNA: TGTGCCAGCAGCCAATCCGGGAGAGGAAAAAACATTCAGTACTTC. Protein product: CASSQSGRGKNIQYF.

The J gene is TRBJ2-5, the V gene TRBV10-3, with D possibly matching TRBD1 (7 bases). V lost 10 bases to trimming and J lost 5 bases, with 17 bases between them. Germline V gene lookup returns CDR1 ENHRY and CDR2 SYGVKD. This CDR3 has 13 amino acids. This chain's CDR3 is CATLRGAGETQYF. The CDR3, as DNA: TGTGCCACTCTCAGGGGGGCCGGTGAGACCCAGTACTTC.

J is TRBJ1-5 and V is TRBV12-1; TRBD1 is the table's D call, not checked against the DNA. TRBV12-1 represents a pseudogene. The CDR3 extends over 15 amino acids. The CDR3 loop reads CASSFEGRANQPQHF. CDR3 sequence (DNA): TGTGCCAGCAGCTTTGAGGGCAGGGCCAATCAGCCCCAGCATTTT.

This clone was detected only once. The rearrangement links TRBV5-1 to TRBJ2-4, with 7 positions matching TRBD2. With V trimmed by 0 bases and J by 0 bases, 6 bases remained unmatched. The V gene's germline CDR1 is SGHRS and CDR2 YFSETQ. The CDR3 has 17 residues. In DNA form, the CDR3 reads TGCGCCAGCAGCTTGGCGGCTAGCGGACTAGCCAAAAACATTCAGTACTTC. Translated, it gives CASSLAASGLAKNIQYF.

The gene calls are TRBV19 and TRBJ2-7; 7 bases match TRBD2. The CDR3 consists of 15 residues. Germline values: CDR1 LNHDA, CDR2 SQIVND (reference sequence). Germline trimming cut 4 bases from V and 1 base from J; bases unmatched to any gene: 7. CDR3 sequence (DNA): TGTGCCAGTAGTACTAGCGGACCTGGGTCCTACGAGCAGTACTTC. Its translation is CASSTSGPGSYEQYF.

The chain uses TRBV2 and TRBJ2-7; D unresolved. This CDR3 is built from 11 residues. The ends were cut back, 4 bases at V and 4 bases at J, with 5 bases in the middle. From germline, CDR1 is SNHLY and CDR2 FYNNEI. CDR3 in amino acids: CASSALYEQYF. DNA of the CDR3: TGTGCCAGCAGTGCCCTTTACGAGCAGTACTTC.

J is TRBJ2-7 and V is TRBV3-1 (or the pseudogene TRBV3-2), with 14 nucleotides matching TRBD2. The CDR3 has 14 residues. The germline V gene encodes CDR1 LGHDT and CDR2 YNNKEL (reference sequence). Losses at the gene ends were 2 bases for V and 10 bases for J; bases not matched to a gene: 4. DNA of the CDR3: TGTGCCAGCAGCCAAATGGGGACTAGCGGGAGACAGTACTTC. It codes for CASSQMGTSGRQYF.

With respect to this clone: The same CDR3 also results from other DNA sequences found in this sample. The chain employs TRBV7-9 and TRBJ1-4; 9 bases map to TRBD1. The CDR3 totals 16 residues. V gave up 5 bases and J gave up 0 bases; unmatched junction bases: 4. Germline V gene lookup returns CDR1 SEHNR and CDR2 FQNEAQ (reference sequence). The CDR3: CASSLGQGTTNEKLFF. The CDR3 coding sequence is TGTGCCAGCAGCCTCGGACAGGGGACAACTAATGAAAAACTGTTTTTT.

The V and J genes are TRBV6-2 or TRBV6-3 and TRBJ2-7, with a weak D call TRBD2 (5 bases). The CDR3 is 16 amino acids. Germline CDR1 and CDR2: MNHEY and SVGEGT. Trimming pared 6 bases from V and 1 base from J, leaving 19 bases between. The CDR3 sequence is CASSRHPRTGSYEQYF. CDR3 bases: TGTGCCAGCAGCCGACACCCTCGGACGGGATCCTACGAGCAGTACTTC.

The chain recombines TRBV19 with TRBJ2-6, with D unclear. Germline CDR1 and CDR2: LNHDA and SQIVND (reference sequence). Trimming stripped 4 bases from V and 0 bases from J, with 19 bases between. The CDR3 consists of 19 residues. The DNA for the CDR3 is TGTGCCAGTAGTAAAACTGGAGACGGCAGCATCTCTGGGGCCAACGTCCTGACTTTC. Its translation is CASSKTGDGSISGANVLTF. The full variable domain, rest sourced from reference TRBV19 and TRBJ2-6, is DGGITQSPKYLFRKEGQNVTLSCEQNLNHDAMYWYRQDPGQGLRLIYYSQIVNDFQKGDIAEGYSVSREKKESFPLTVTSAQKNPTAFYLCASSKTGDGSISGANVLTFGAGSRLTVL.

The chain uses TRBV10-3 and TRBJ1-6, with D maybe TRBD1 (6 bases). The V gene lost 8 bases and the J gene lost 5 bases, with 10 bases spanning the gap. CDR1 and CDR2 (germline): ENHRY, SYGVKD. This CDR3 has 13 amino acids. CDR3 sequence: CAIGGDNNSPLHF. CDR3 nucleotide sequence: TGTGCCATCGGGGGGGACAATAATTCACCCCTCCACTTT.

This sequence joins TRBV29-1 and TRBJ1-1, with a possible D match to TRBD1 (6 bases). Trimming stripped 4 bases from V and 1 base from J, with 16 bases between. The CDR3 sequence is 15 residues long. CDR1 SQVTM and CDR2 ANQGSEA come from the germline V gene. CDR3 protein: CSVGLPEQGNTEAFF. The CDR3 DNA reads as TGCAGCGTTGGGCTCCCGGAACAGGGGAACACTGAAGCTTTCTTT.

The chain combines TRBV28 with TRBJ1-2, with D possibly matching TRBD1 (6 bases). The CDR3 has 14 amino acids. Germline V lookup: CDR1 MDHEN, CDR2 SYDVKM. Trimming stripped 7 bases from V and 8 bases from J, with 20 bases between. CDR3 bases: TGTGCCAGCATCGCCCAGGGGACACGCGGAGGCTACACCTTC. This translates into CASIAQGTRGGYTF.

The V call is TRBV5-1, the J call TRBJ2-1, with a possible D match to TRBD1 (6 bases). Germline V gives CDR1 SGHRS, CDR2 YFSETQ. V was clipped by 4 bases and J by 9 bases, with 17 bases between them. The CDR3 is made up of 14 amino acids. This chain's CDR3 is CASSVGQGGGEQFF. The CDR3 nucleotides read TGCGCCAGCAGCGTGGGACAAGGAGGAGGTGAGCAGTTCTTC.

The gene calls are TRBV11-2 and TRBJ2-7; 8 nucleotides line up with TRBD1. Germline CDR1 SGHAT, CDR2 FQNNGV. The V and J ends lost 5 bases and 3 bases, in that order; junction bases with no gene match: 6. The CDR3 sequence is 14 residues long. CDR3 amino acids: CASSALQGDYEQYF. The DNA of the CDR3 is TGTGCCAGCAGCGCGCTACAGGGGGACTACGAGCAGTACTTC. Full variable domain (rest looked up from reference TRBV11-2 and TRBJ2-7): EAGVAQSPRYKIIEKRQSVAFWCNPISGHATLYWYQQILGQGPKLLIQFQNNGVVDDSQLPKDRFSAERLKGVDSTLKIQPAKLEDSAVYLCASSALQGDYEQYFGPGTRLTVT.

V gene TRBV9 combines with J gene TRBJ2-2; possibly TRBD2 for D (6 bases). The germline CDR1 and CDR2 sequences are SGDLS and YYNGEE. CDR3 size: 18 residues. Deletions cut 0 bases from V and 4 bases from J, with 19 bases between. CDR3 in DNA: TGTGCCAGCAGCGTAGCGGCGAGGGGAGCGGGCGGCACCGGGGAGCTGTTTTTT. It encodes CASSVAARGAGGTGELFF. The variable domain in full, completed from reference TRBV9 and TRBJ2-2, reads DSGVTQTPKHLITATGQRVTLRCSPRSGDLSVYWYQQSLDQGLQFLIQYYNGEERAKGNILERFSAQQFPDLHSELNLSSLELGDSALYFCASSVAARGAGGTGELFFGEGSRLTVL.

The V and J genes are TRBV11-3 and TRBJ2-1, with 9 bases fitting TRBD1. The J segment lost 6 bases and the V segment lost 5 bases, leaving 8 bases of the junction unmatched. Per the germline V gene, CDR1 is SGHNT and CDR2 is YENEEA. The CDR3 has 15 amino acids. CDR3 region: CASSTGQGSFNEQFF. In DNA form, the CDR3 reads TGTGCCAGCAGCACGGGACAGGGAAGTTTCAATGAGCAGTTCTTC.

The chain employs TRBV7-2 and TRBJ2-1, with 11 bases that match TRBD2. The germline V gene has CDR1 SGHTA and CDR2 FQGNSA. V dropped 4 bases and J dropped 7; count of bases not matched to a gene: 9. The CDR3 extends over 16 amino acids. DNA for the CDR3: TGTGCCAGCAGCTCTCAACTAGCGGGAGTGGGTAATGAGCAGTTCTTC. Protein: CASSSQLAGVGNEQFF. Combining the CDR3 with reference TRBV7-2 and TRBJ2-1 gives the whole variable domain GAGVSQSPSNKVTEKGKDVELRCDPISGHTALYWYRQSLGQGLEFLIYFQGNSAPDKSGLPSDRFSAERTGGSVSTLTIQRTQQEDSAVYLCASSSQLAGVGNEQFFGPGTRLTVL.

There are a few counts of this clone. The CDR3 DNA reads as TGTGCCAGCAGCCCGGGACAGGGTTCGGGCTATGGCTACACCTTC. It codes for CASSPGQGSGYGYTF. The genes are TRBV6-5 and TRBJ1-2; 9 nucleotides match TRBD1. CDR1 MNHEY and CDR2 SVGAGI come from the germline V gene. This CDR3 is built from 15 residues. The V and J ends lost 6 bases and 4 bases, in that order; junction bases with no gene match: 9.

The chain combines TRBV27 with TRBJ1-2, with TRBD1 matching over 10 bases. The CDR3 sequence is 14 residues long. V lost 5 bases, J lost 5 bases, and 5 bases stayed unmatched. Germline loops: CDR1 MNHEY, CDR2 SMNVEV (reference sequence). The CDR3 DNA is TGTGCCAGCAGTCCAGGGACAGGGGTGTATGGCTACACCTTC. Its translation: CASSPGTGVYGYTF.

CDR3 residues: CASSQGDSLYEQYF. CDR3 nucleotide sequence: TGCGCCAGCAGCCAGGGGGACTCTTTGTACGAGCAGTACTTC. J is TRBJ2-7 and V is TRBV4-1, with D possibly being TRBD2 (6 bases). The CDR3 has 14 amino acids. The germline V gene has CDR1 MGHRA and CDR2 YSYEKL. With 3 bases removed from V and 4 bases from J, the gap between germline ends came to 13 bases.

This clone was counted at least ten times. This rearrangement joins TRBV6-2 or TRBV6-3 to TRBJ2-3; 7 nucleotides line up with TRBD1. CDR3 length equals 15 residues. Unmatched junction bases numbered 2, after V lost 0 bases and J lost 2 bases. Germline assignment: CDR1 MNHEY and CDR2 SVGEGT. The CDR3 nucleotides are TGTGCCAGCAGTTACTCCGACAGGGACACAGATACGCAGTATTTT. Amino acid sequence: CASSYSDRDTDTQYF.

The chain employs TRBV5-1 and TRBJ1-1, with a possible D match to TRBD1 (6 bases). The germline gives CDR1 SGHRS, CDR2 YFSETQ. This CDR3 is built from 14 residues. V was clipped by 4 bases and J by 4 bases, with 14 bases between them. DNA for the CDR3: TGCGCCAGCAGCGGGACACTTGAGGGCACTGAAGCTTTCTTT. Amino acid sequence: CASSGTLEGTEAFF. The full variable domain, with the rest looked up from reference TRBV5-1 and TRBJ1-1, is KAGVTQTPRYLIKTRGQQVTLSCSPISGHRSVSWYQQTPGQGLQFLFEYFSETQRNKGNFPGRFSGRQFSNSRSEMNVSTLELGDSALYLCASSGTLEGTEAFFGQGTRLTVV.

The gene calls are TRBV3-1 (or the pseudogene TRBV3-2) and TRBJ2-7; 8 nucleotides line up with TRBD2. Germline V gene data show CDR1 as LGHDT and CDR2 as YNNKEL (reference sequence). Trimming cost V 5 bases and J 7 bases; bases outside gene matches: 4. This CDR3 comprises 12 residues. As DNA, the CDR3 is TGTGCCAGCAGCTACTCGGGAGGGGAGCAGTACTTC. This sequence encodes CASSYSGGEQYF.